This T cell receptor beta chain was captured by sequencing in a study of beta chain features in type 1 diabetes. The germline CDR1 and CDR2 sequences are SGHRS and YFSETQ. The CDR3 is 15 residues long. V gave up 0 bases and J gave up 7 bases; unmatched junction bases: 5. This clone came up a few times. The antigen is not known. cDNA synthesis used the whole RNA isolate, giving expressed TCRB sequences. Clones were sequenced by immunoSEQ multiplex PCR, and TCRdb holds only the in-frame ones, with some missing. The table shows 250,000 to 300,000 clones, with about 24% occurring only once. Findings and limits, study-wide: The study found moderately but significantly shorter TCRB CDR3s in all four CD4+ subsets of Type 1 diabetes patients.

The sequenced material came from naive CD4+ T cells from blood. The gene calls are TRBV5-1 and TRBJ2-4; 9 bases map to TRBD1. The clonotype originates from a woman in her 30s with type 1 diabetes. The chain's CDR3 is CASSLVGTGRNIQYF. The CDR3, as DNA: TGCGCCAGCAGCTTGGTGGGGACAGGGAGGAACATTCAGTACTTC.